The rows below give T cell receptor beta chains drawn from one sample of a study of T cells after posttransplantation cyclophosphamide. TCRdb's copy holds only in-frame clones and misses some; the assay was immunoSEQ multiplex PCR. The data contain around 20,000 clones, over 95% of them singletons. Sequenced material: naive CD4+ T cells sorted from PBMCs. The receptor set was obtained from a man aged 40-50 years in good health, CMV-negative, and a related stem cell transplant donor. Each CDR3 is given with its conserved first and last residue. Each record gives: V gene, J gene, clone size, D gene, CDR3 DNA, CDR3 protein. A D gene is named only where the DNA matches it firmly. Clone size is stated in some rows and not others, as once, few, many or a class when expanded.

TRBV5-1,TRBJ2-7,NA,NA,TGCGCCAGCAGCTTGGGCGGGACGGTTCCCTCCTACGAGCAGTACTTC,CASSLGGTVPSYEQYF
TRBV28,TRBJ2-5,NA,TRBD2,TGTGCCAGCAGTCGGGGGGGAGGAGGAGAGACCCAGTACTTC,CASSRGGGGETQYF
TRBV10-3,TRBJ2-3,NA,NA,TGTGCCATCAGTGACCAACGGGAAGGGAAGTCGACAGATACGCAGTATTTT,CAISDQREGKSTDTQYF
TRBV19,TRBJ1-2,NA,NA,TGTGCCAGTAGTATAGAGCGCACGGGGGATAGGACCTTC,CASSIERTGDRTF
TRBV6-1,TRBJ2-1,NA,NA,TGTGCCAGCAGTGAATACCGGTACGGAGATGAGCAGTTCTTC,CASSEYRYGDEQFF
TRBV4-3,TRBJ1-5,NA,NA,TGCGCCAGCAGCCAAGATCGAGGAGGGAGCAATCAGCCCCAGCATTTT,CASSQDRGGSNQPQHF
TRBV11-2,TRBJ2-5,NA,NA,TGTGCCAGCAGCCTACTGGCGGGATCCCAAGAGACCCAGTACTTC,CASSLLAGSQETQYF
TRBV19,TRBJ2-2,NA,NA,TGTGCCAGTAGTGCGGACTATTACACCGGGGAGCTGTTTTTT,CASSADYYTGELFF
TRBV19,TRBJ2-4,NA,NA,TGTGCCAGTAGTAAAGTCCAGGAATTAGCCAAAAACATTCAGTACTTC,CASSKVQELAKNIQYF
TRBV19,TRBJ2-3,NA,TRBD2,TGTGCCAGTACCGCCCCCCTAGCGGGAGCCACAGATACGCAGTATTTT,CASTAPLAGATDTQYF
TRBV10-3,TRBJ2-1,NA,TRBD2,TGTGCCATCAGTGAGTCAGGACTAGCTGAGCAGTTCTTC,CAISESGLAEQFF
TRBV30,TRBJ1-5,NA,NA,TGTGCCTGGAGTCTCACTGCCGAAAATCAGCCCCAGCATTTT,CAWSLTAENQPQHF
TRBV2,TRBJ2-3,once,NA,TGTGCCAGCAGTGTCCTCAAGGGGCCAGATACGCAGTATTTT,CASSVLKGPDTQYF
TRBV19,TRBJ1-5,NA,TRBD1,TGTGCCAGTAGTATGGAGGGGACAGTTTATCAGCCCCAGCATTTT,CASSMEGTVYQPQHF
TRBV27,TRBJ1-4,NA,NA,TGTGCCAGCAGTGACAGTTTTGGTGAAAAACTGTTTTTT,CASSDSFGEKLFF
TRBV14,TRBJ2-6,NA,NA,TGTGCCAGCAGCCGAGAGGGGCCAGGGGCCAACGTCCTGACTTTC,CASSREGPGANVLTF
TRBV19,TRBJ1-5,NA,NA,TGTGCCAGTAGTATAGACCGGGACACCTATCAGCCCCAGCATTTT,CASSIDRDTYQPQHF
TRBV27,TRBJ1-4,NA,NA,TGTGCCAGCAGTTTAAGCAGGGCGAATGAAAAACTGTTTTTT,CASSLSRANEKLFF
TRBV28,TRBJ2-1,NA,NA,TGTGCCAGCAGTTTCGGGATCTCTCTCGACAATGAGCAGTTCTTC,CASSFGISLDNEQFF
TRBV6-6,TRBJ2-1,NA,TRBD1,TGTGCCAGCAGACCCGGGACAGGAGGGGTAAGAAGTGAGCAGTTCTTC,CASRPGTGGVRSEQFF
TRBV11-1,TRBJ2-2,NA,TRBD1,TGTGCCAGCAGCTCCCAGGGGGCGCCCACCGGGGAGCTGTTTTTT,CASSSQGAPTGELFF
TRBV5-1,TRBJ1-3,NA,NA,TGCGCCAGCAGCCCCGAGCCGCTTGGACAGCCGGGCAAGAACACCATATATTTT,CASSPEPLGQPGKNTIYF
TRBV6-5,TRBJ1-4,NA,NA,TGTGCCAGCGGAAGAACAGGAGAAAAACTGTTTTTT,CASGRTGEKLFF
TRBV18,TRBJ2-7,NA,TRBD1,TGTGCCAGCTCACCCGGGACAGGGGTCGCCTACGAGCAGTACTTC,CASSPGTGVAYEQYF
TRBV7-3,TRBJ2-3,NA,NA,TGTGCCAGCAGCCCTGACAGAACCACAGATACGCAGTATTTT,CASSPDRTTDTQYF
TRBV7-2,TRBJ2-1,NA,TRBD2,TGTGCCAGCAGCTATCGGACTAGCGGGAGTTTTTCGGAGCAGTTCTTC,CASSYRTSGSFSEQFF
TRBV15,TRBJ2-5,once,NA,TGTGCCACCAGCTGGCGGAGCGGGTTGGAGACCCAGTACTTC,CATSWRSGLETQYF
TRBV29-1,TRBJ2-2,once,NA,TGCAGCGTTGGAAACAGGGTGAACACCGGGGAGCTGTTTTTT,CSVGNRVNTGELFF
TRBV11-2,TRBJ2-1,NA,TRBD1,TGTGCCAGCAGCGGTGGACAGGGATTAAACAATGAGCAGTTCTTC,CASSGGQGLNNEQFF
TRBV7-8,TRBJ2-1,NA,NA,TGTGCCAGCAGCTTAGCCAGCTCCTACAATGAGCAGTTCTTC,CASSLASSYNEQFF
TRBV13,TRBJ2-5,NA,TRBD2,TGTGCCAGCAGCCGACGGACTAGCGGGAGATGGGGAGAGACCCAGTACTTC,CASSRRTSGRWGETQYF
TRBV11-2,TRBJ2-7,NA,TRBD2,TGTGCCAGCAGCATCCGGGACTACGCCTCCTACGAGCAGTACTTC,CASSIRDYASYEQYF
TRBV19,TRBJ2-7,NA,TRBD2,TGTGCCAGTAGCGGACTAGCGGGAGCCTACGAGCAGTACTTC,CASSGLAGAYEQYF
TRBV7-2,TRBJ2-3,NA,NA,TGTGCCAGCAGCTTAGACGGGAGCACAGATACGCAGTATTTT,CASSLDGSTDTQYF
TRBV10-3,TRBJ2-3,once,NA,TGTGCCATCAGGGACCCACAAGGAGGGGATACGCAGTATTTT,CAIRDPQGGDTQYF
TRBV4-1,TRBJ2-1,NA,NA,TGCGCCAGCAGCCAAGAGGGTTTTCGGCTACCACCCGGGAATGAGCAGTTCTTC,CASSQEGFRLPPGNEQFF
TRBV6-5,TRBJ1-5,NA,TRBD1,TGTGCCAGCAGCTGGGACAGGAATCAGCCCCAGCATTTT,CASSWDRNQPQHF
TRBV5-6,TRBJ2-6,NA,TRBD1,TGTGCCAGCAGCTCGGATCGGGACAGGCGTCCCAACGTCCTGACTTTC,CASSSDRDRRPNVLTF
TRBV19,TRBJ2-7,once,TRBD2,TGTGCCAGTAGTACTAGGACTAGCGGCTCCTACGAGCAGTACTTC,CASSTRTSGSYEQYF
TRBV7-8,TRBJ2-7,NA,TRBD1,TGTGCCAGCAAGTCAGGACAGGGGTACGAGCAGTACTTC,CASKSGQGYEQYF
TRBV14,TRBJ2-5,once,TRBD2,TGTGCCAGCAGCCGTCTCCGCGGGACTAGGGGCCAAGAGACCCAGTACTTC,CASSRLRGTRGQETQYF
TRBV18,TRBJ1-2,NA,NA,TGTGCCAGCTCTCCGGGGTCCTATGGGAACTATGGCTACACCTTC,CASSPGSYGNYGYTF
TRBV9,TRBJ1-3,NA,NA,TGTGCCAGCAGCGTAGCTACGGAGATCCTTCCTGGAAACACCATATATTTT,CASSVATEILPGNTIYF
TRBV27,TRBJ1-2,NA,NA,TGTGCCAGCAGTGTTAACTGGGAGAACTATGGCTACACCTTC,CASSVNWENYGYTF
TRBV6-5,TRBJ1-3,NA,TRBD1,TGTGCCAGCAGAAGGACAGGTGACTCTGGAAACACCATATATTTT,CASRRTGDSGNTIYF
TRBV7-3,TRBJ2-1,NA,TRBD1,TGTGCCAGCAGCTTAACGGGGACAGGGGCCGACAATGAGCAGTTCTTC,CASSLTGTGADNEQFF